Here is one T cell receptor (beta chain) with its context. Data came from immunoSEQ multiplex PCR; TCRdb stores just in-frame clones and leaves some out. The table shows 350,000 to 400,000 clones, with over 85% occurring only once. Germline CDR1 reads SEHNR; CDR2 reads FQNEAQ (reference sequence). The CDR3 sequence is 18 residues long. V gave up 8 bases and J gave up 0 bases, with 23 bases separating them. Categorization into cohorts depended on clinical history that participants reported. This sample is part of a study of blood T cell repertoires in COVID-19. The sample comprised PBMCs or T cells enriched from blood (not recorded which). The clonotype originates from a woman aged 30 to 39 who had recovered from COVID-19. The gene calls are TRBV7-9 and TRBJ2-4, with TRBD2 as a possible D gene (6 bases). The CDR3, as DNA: TGTGCCAGCCGGGCGGGGCCTGCCGGGGCCGGAGCCAAAAACATTCAGTACTTC. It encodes CASRAGPAGAGAKNIQYF.